This T cell receptor (beta chain) was retrieved from a study of T cells in Graves' hyperthyroidism and ophthalmopathy. Germline assignment: CDR1 KGHSH and CDR2 LQKENI. This CDR3 has 14 residues. The germline V and J ends were trimmed by 2 bases and 0 bases, with 8 bases remaining between them. Study-level findings and limits: It was a median approximately 6 months before onset that the model predicted ophthalmopathy. Stable hyperthyroidism was told apart from ophthalmopathy by a model built on 13 V-J features.

The study based diagnoses on clinical symptoms, serum thyroxine and TRAb, thyroid ultrasound and orbital computed tomography. To note about this clonotype: Antigen: not known. Since a much larger clone is just one base distant, this may be a read error.

RNA transcripts served as the template for amplifying TCR beta CDR3 regions. The HTBI primer set drove a first-round RT-PCR of the TCR CDR3. A single record per CDR3 protein comes from TCRdb applying MiXCR to the multiplex PCR reads. The sample carries 20,000 to 30,000 distinct CDR3 sequences, approximately 45% recorded once. The chain joins TRBV18 to TRBJ2-7, with D uncertain. Material for sequencing was blood. The TCR sequence derives from a woman aged 30 to 39 with Graves' hyperthyroidism. The CDR3 region is CASSPSESSYEQYF. The CDR3 DNA sequence: TGTGCCAGCTCACCATCAGAGAGCTCCTACGAGCAGTACTTC. The variable domain in full, with the rest retrieved from reference TRBV18 and TRBJ2-7, is NAGVMQNPRHLVRRRGQEARLRCSPMKGHSHVYWYRQLPEEGLKFMVYLQKENIIDESGMPKERFSAEFPKEGPSILRIQQVVRGDSAAYFCASSPSESSYEQYFGPGTRLTVT.